Listed below are T cell receptor beta chains from one sample, sequenced in a study of cytomegalovirus exposure and HLA in healthy donors. Libraries were prepared by immunoSEQ multiplex PCR; TCRdb keeps only in-frame clonotypes and omits some of them. The table has about 150,000 clones, 65% to 80% seen once. Sequencing input: PBMCs. These receptors originate from a man in his forties in good health and CMV-seropositive. Both conserved end residues are trimmed from each CDR3. Size values are once, few and many counts, or a class for expanded clones, and some rows have none.

v_gene: TRBV10-3
len: 13
j_gene: TRBJ1-2
abundance: NA
CDR3aa: AISESRDRVYGYT

v_gene: TRBV6-1
len: 11
j_gene: NA
abundance: NA
CDR3aa: AAAPDRNYEQY

v_gene: TRBV2
len: 13
j_gene: TRBJ2-7
abundance: NA
CDR3aa: ASSPRGARGDEQY

v_gene: TRBV6-5
len: 11
j_gene: TRBJ1-5
abundance: few
CDR3aa: ASSYRQNQPQH

v_gene: TRBV6-5
len: 13
j_gene: TRBJ2-1
abundance: NA
CDR3aa: ASSFTGTGAREQF

v_gene: TRBV27
len: 11
j_gene: TRBJ1-2
abundance: NA
CDR3aa: ASSLRQGNGYT

v_gene: TRBV28
len: 13
j_gene: TRBJ1-3
abundance: NA
CDR3aa: ASSLGLYSGNTIY

v_gene: TRBV6-5
len: 13
j_gene: TRBJ1-1
abundance: NA
CDR3aa: ASSYLPNGNTEAF

v_gene: TRBV28
len: 12
j_gene: TRBJ1-2
abundance: NA
CDR3aa: ASSLQGANYGYT

v_gene: TRBV7-6
len: 12
j_gene: TRBJ2-1
abundance: NA
CDR3aa: ASQGLGSYNEQF